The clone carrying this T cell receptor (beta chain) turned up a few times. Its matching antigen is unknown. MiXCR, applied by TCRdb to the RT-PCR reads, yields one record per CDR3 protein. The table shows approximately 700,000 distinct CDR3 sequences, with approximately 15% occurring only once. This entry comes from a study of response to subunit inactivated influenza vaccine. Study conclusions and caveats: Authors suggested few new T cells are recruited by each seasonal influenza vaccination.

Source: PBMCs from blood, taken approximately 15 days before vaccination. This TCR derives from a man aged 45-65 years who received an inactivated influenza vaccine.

CDR3 region: CSARASDGQPQHF. The CDR3 DNA follows: TGCAGTGCTAGAGCCAGTGATGGTCAGCCCCAGCATTTT. The chain combines TRBV20-1 with TRBJ1-5; no clear D. Trimming took 1 base from V and 6 from J, leaving 10 bases between them. CDR1 is DFQATT and CDR2 is SNEGSKA in the germline V gene (reference sequence). The CDR3 is 13 amino acids.